The 27 T cell receptor beta chains given below trace back to one sample, sequenced in a study of somatic mutations in cytotoxic T cells in rheumatoid arthritis. Data came from immunoSEQ multiplex PCR; TCRdb stores just in-frame clones and leaves some out. This sample has about 18,000 clones; around 79% occur once, and the top ten carry more than 7%. Sequenced: CD8+ T cells sorted from blood. These receptor sequences come from an adult with rheumatoid arthritis.

This chain joins TRBV29-1 and TRBJ2-2; no clear D. The germline V gene has CDR1 SQVTM and CDR2 ANQGSEA. The CDR3 length is 15 residues. Trimming took off 0 bases at V and 0 bases at J, with 8 bases between the two ends. CDR3 loop: CSVEDTGPNTGELFF. Here the CDR3 DNA reads TGCAGCGTTGAAGATACTGGGCCGAACACCGGGGAGCTGTTTTTT.

This chain uses TRBV4-1 with TRBJ1-5; possible D gene TRBD1, 5 bases. The CDR3 is 15 residues long. Trimming removed 6 bases from V and 0 bases from J, with 12 bases in between. Per germline, CDR1 MGHRA and CDR2 YSYEKL. CDR3: CASRSQGNSNQPQHF. In DNA, the CDR3 is TGCGCCAGCAGATCCCAGGGAAATAGCAATCAGCCCCAGCATTTT.

J is TRBJ1-1 and V is TRBV15; possibly TRBD1 for D (5 bases). Germline lookup yields CDR1 LNHNV and CDR2 YYDKDF (reference sequence). V was cut by 0 bases and J by 4 bases, with 12 bases left in between. This CDR3 comprises 15 residues. CDR3 loop: CATSRDPGTATEAFF. Here the CDR3 DNA reads TGTGCCACCAGCAGAGATCCCGGGACGGCCACTGAAGCTTTCTTT.

The CDR3: CASSWTLAASYEQYF. DNA of the CDR3: TGTGCCAGCAGCTGGACACTAGCGGCCTCCTACGAGCAGTACTTC. The chain carries TRBV5-6 and TRBJ2-5, with 8 nucleotides matching TRBD2. The better agreement between TRBJ2-7 and the DNA end casts doubt on the J call. CDR1 and CDR2 (germline): SGHDT, YYEEEE. The CDR3 runs 15 residues.

The chain carries TRBV30 and TRBJ2-3, with D tentatively TRBD2 (6 bases). The germline V gene has CDR1 GTSNPN and CDR2 SVGIG (reference sequence). With 1 base removed from V and 0 bases from J, the gap between germline ends came to 11 bases. The CDR3 consists of 15 residues. The CDR3 nucleotides are TGTGCCTGGAGTGGTGGGACTCTAAGCACAGATACGCAGTATTTT. Encoded protein: CAWSGGTLSTDTQYF.

This chain connects TRBV29-1 to TRBJ1-2; D perhaps matches TRBD1 (5 bases). The CDR3 covers 11 residues. The V and J ends lost 0 bases and 8 bases respectively, with 7 bases between them. Germline V gene data show CDR1 as SQVTM and CDR2 as ANQGSEA. This CDR3 is CSVEEQGGYTF. CDR3 in DNA: TGCAGCGTTGAAGAGCAGGGAGGCTACACCTTC.

The chain combines TRBV7-9 with TRBJ2-3; D is possibly TRBD1 or TRBD2 (6 bases each). Germline CDR1 SEHNR, CDR2 FQNEAQ (reference sequence). Trimming removed 2 bases from V and 1 base from J, with 10 bases in between. CDR3 length equals 15 residues. The CDR3 DNA reads TGTGCCAGCAGCTTACTTAGGGGGGGCACAGATACGCAGTATTTT. Its protein product is CASSLLRGGTDTQYF.

The chain employs TRBV30 and TRBJ2-7; 7 nucleotides align to TRBD2. Trimming took 3 bases from V and 5 from J; bases not matched to a gene: 4. This CDR3 has 12 amino acids. The V gene's germline CDR1 is GTSNPN and CDR2 SVGIG (reference sequence). CDR3 nucleotides: TGTGCCTGGAGAGGACTAGAGGACGAGCAGTACTTC. Translating it yields CAWRGLEDEQYF. The variable domain in full, completed from reference TRBV30 and TRBJ2-7, reads SQTIHQWPATLVQPVGSPLSLECTVEGTSNPNLYWYRQAAGRGLQLLFYSVGIGQISSEVPQNLSASRPQDRQFILSSKKLLLSDSGFYLCAWRGLEDEQYFGPGTRLTVT.

V and J are TRBV25-1 and TRBJ2-2, with 7 positions matching TRBD2. Germline CDR1 is MGHDK and CDR2 is SYGVNS. Germline trimming cut 3 bases from V and 7 bases from J; bases unmatched to any gene: 8. The CDR3 is 15 residues long. The CDR3 loop reads CASSDRTSQVGELFF. In DNA form, the CDR3 reads TGTGCCAGCAGTGACAGGACTAGTCAGGTCGGGGAGCTGTTTTTT.

This chain connects TRBV5-1 to TRBJ2-1; the D is unclear. Germline CDR1 reads SGHRS; CDR2 reads YFSETQ. CDR3 length equals 16 residues. Trimming pared 2 bases from V and 0 bases from J, leaving 12 bases between. CDR3 bases: TGCGCCAGCAGCTTCGGAGATTTGAGCTCCTACAATGAGCAGTTCTTC. This sequence encodes CASSFGDLSSYNEQFF.

V usage is TRBV13 and J usage is TRBJ2-2; the D gene is possibly TRBD1 (5 bases). This CDR3 comprises 15 residues. V was pared by 5 bases and J by 0 bases, with 10 bases between. In germline, CDR1 is PRHDT, CDR2 FYEKMQ (reference sequence). CDR3 bases: TGTGCCAGCAGCAGGGGCCTCGCGAACACCGGGGAGCTGTTTTTT. Protein sequence: CASSRGLANTGELFF.

The gene calls are TRBV9 and TRBJ2-3, with D maybe TRBD2 (6 bases). V was cut by 3 bases and J by 0 bases, with 14 bases left in between. Germline V gene sequence: CDR1 SGDLS, CDR2 YYNGEE. This CDR3 region has 16 residues. CDR3 in DNA: TGTGCCAGCAGCGCCCGTAGCGGAGGGAGCACAGATACGCAGTATTTT. It yields the protein CASSARSGGSTDTQYF. Looking up the rest from reference TRBV9 and TRBJ2-3 gives the full variable domain: DSGVTQTPKHLITATGQRVTLRCSPRSGDLSVYWYQQSLDQGLQFLIQYYNGEERAKGNILERFSAQQFPDLHSELNLSSLELGDSALYFCASSARSGGSTDTQYFGPGTRLTVL.

CDR3 bases: TGCAGCGTTGAAAGGCTTAGCTATGGCTACACCTTC. Its translation: CSVERLSYGYTF. The chain recombines TRBV29-1 with TRBJ1-2; D unresolved. The CDR3 covers 12 residues. Germline lookup yields CDR1 SQVTM and CDR2 ANQGSEA. With 2 bases removed from V and 4 bases from J, the gap between germline ends came to 8 bases. The full variable domain, its missing parts supplied by reference TRBV29-1 and TRBJ1-2, is SAVISQKPSRDICQRGTSLTIQCQVDSQVTMMFWYRQQPGQSLTLIATANQGSEATYESGFVIDKFPISRPNLTFSTLTVSNMSPEDSSIYLCSVERLSYGYTFGSGTRLTVV.

CDR3 sequence: CASSLGGDFDEQYF. The CDR3, as DNA: TGTGCCAGCAGCTTAGGAGGGGATTTCGACGAGCAGTACTTC. This chain links TRBV5-6 with TRBJ2-5; a weak D match, TRBD2 (6 bases). TRBJ2-7 matches the DNA end more closely, so the J call is doubtful. Per germline, CDR1 SGHDT and CDR2 YYEEEE. The CDR3 runs to 14 residues.

This sequence joins TRBV18 and TRBJ2-5, with D unresolved. CDR3 length: 14 amino acids. Germline values: CDR1 KGHSH, CDR2 LQKENI. V gave up 0 bases and J gave up 3 bases, with 8 bases separating them. CDR3 DNA sequence: TGTGCCAGCTCACCACCGGGTGTTAAAGAGACCCAGTACTTC. This gives the protein CASSPPGVKETQYF.

V and J are TRBV5-4 and TRBJ2-1; D not certain. Per germline, CDR1 SGHNT and CDR2 YYREEE (reference sequence). CDR3 length: 13 residues. V was clipped by 0 bases and J by 4 bases, with 5 bases between them. CDR3 region: CASSLDSYNEQFF. Written as DNA, the CDR3 is TGTGCCAGCAGCTTGGATAGTTACAATGAGCAGTTCTTC.

The genes are TRBV19 and TRBJ1-1; D unclear. Germline V lookup: CDR1 LNHDA, CDR2 SQIVND (reference sequence). Trimming left V 5 bases short and J 1 base short, with 8 bases between. The CDR3 extends over 13 amino acids. The DNA of the CDR3 is TGTGCCAGTAGTTCGTCCCCGAACACTGAAGCTTTCTTT. It specifies CASSSSPNTEAFF.

This chain links TRBV6-5 with TRBJ1-2; D gene uncertain. From germline, CDR1 is MNHEY and CDR2 SVGAGI. This CDR3 has 14 amino acids. V was clipped by 6 bases and J by 0 bases, with 11 bases between them. The CDR3 here is CASRQTPANYGYTF. As DNA, the CDR3 is TGTGCCAGCAGACAGACTCCTGCTAACTATGGCTACACCTTC.

The chain has TRBV5-1 and TRBJ2-1, with 8 bases matching TRBD2. The CDR3 extends over 15 amino acids. Germline CDR1 SGHRS, CDR2 YFSETQ. The V and J ends lost 2 bases and 5 bases, in that order; junction bases with no gene match: 6. The CDR3 DNA sequence: TGCGCCAGCAGCTTTCGGGGGGGCGAGAACAATGAGCAGTTCTTC. Protein sequence: CASSFRGGENNEQFF.

The V call is TRBV27, the J call TRBJ2-7, with 9 bases aligning to TRBD1. Germline V gene sequence: CDR1 MNHEY, CDR2 SMNVEV (reference sequence). J was trimmed by 5 bases and V by 4 bases; bases with no gene match: 6. The CDR3 runs 14 residues. CDR3 residues: CASSSQGAIHEQYF. The CDR3 DNA follows: TGTGCCAGCAGTTCACAGGGGGCGATCCACGAGCAGTACTTC.

The CDR3 sequence: CASSMGNTEAFF. The CDR3 nucleotides are TGTGCCAGTAGTATGGGGAACACTGAAGCTTTCTTT. The chain has TRBV19 and TRBJ1-1; D is uncertain. Between the trimmed V and J ends, which lost 3 bases and 1 base, there was a span of 3 bases. Germline values: CDR1 LNHDA, CDR2 SQIVND (reference sequence). The CDR3 extends over 12 amino acids.

The chain is built from TRBV29-1 and TRBJ2-1, with TRBD2 matching over 15 bases. Germline loops: CDR1 SQVTM, CDR2 ANQGSEA. The CDR3 has 14 amino acids. Unmatched junction bases numbered 6, after V lost 5 bases and J lost 10 bases. CDR3: CSVTPGLAGGEQFF. Written as DNA, the CDR3 is TGCAGCGTTACACCGGGACTAGCGGGGGGCGAGCAGTTCTTC.

This rearrangement joins TRBV10-2 to TRBJ2-3; 9 nucleotides agree with TRBD1. The CDR3 loop spans 17 amino acids. V was pared by 0 bases and J by 4 bases, with 8 bases of the junction left unmatched. In germline, CDR1 is WSHSY, CDR2 SAAADI. CDR3 sequence (DNA): TGCGCCAGCAGTGAGTCAGGCGGGACAGGGTGGGCAGATACGCAGTATTTT. This gives the protein CASSESGGTGWADTQYF.

The chain links TRBV7-9 to TRBJ2-1, with D possibly matching TRBD1 (6 bases). Germline CDR1 and CDR2: SEHNR and FQNEAQ (reference sequence). The CDR3 is made up of 14 amino acids. Trimming cost V 4 bases and J 8 bases, with 15 bases left between them. CDR3 sequence: CASSSRTGFHEQFF. In DNA, the CDR3 is TGTGCCAGCAGCTCCCGCACAGGGTTCCATGAGCAGTTCTTC.

J is TRBJ2-5 and V is TRBV4-1, with no clear D. The tail of the sequence fits TRBJ2-7 better, so the J call may be wrong. Germline assignment: CDR1 MGHRA and CDR2 YSYEKL. The CDR3 covers 13 residues. CDR3 coding DNA: TGCGCCAGCAGCCCGGACCATGTCTACGAGCAGTACTTC. Residues: CASSPDHVYEQYF.

The CDR3 sequence: CASSVGSGGQENTEAFF. The CDR3 DNA reads TGTGCCAGCAGCGTAGGGTCAGGGGGTCAGGAGAACACTGAAGCTTTCTTT. This chain connects TRBV9 to TRBJ1-1, with 7 bases lining up with TRBD1. The CDR3 is 17 residues long. The ends lost 0 bases at V and 1 base at J; junction bases unmatched: 9. Germline loops: CDR1 SGDLS, CDR2 YYNGEE.

The chain couples TRBV4-1 to TRBJ2-5; 10 nucleotides agree with TRBD2. V gave up 3 bases and J gave up 3 bases; unmatched junction bases: 4. This CDR3 is built from 15 residues. CDR1 MGHRA and CDR2 YSYEKL come from the germline V gene. CDR3 coding DNA: TGCGCCAGCAGCCACACTAGCGGGACGGAAGAGACCCAGTACTTC. This sequence encodes CASSHTSGTEETQYF.